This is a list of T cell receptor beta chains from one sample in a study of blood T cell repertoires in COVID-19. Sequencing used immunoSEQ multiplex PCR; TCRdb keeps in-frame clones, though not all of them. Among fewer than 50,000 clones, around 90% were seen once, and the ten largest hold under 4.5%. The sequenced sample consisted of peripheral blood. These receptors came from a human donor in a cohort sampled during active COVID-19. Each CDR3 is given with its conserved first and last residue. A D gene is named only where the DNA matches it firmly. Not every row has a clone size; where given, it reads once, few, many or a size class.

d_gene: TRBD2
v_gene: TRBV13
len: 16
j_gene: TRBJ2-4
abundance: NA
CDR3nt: TGTGCCAGCAGCCCCCTTCGGGAGCTGCGGGAGCCCATTCAGTACTTC
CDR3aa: CASSPLRELREPIQYF

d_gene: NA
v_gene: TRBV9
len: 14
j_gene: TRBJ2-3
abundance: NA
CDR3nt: TGTGCCAGCAGCGCTTGGGACTCCACAGATACGCAGTATTTT
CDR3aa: CASSAWDSTDTQYF

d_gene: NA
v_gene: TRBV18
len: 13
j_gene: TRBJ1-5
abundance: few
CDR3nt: TGTGCCAGCTCACCGGACATATATCAGCCCCAGCATTTT
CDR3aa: CASSPDIYQPQHF

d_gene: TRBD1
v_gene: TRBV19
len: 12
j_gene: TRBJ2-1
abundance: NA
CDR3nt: TGTGCCAGGGGGACAGGTTCCCGTGAGCAGTTCTTC
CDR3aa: CARGTGSREQFF

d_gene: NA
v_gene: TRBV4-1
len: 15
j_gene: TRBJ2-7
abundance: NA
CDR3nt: TGCGCCAGCAGCCAAGTAGGCAGGCGTTCCTACGAGCAGTACTTC
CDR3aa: CASSQVGRRSYEQYF

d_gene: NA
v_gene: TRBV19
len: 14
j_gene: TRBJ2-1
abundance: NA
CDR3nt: TGTGCCACAGGGGAGTGGGGCTCCTACAATGAGCAGTTCTTC
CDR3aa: CATGEWGSYNEQFF

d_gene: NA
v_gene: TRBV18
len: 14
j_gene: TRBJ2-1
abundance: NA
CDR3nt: TGTGCCAGCTCACTTCAAACAGATTACAATGAGCAGTTCTTC
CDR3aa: CASSLQTDYNEQFF

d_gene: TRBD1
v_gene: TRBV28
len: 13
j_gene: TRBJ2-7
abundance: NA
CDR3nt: TGTGCCAGCAGAACCGGGACAGGGTACGAGCAGTACTTC
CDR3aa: CASRTGTGYEQYF

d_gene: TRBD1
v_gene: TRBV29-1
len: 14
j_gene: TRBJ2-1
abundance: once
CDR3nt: TGCAGCGCTATACCGGGACAGCCATACAATGAGCAGTTCTTC
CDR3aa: CSAIPGQPYNEQFF

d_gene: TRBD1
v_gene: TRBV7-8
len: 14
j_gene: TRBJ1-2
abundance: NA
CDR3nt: TGTGCCAGCAGCTTAGCGGGACAGGGCTATGGCTACACCTTC
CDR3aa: CASSLAGQGYGYTF

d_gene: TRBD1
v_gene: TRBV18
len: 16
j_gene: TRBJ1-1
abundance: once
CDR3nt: TGTGCCAGCTCACCGTCGGAGGGGGCACACAACACTGAAGCTTTCTTT
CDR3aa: CASSPSEGAHNTEAFF

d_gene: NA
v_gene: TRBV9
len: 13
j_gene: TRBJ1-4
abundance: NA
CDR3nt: TGTGCCAGCAGCCGGGGGGCAGGAGAAAAACTGTTTTTT
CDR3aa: CASSRGAGEKLFF

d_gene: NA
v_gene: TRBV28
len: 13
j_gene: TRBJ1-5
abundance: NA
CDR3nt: TGTGCCACCCCTAGCGGGAGGGATCAGCCCCAGCATTTT
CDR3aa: CATPSGRDQPQHF

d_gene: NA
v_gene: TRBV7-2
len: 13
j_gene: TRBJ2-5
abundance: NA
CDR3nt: TGTGCCAGCACTCCTATAATACAAGAGACCCAGTACTTC
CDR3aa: CASTPIIQETQYF

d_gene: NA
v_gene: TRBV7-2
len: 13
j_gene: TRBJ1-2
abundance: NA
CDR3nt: TGTGCCAGCAGCGACGGGTCCGGGTTTGGCTACACCTTC
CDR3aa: CASSDGSGFGYTF

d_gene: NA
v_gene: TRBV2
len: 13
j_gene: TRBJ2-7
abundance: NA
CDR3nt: TGTGCCAGCAGTGGGACGGAGGCCTACGAGCAGTACTTC
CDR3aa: CASSGTEAYEQYF

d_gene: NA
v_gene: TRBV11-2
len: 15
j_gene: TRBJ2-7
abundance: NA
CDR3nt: TGTGCCAGCAGCTTATACGGGCAGGGGTCCTACGAGCAGTACTTC
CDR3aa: CASSLYGQGSYEQYF

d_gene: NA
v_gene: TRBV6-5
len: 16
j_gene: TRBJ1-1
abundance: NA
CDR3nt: TGTGCCAGCAGTTACGGTACTAGGGGGATCGTAACTGAAGCTTTCTTT
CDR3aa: CASSYGTRGIVTEAFF

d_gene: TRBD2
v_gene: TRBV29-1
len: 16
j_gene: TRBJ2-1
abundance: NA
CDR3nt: TGCAGCGTTGAAGATCCGTGGCGGGAGAGGCGCAATGAGCAGTTCTTC
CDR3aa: CSVEDPWRERRNEQFF

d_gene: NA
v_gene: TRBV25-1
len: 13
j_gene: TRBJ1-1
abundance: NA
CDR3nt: TGTGCCAGCAGTGAATACTTGAACACTGAAGCTTTCTTT
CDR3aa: CASSEYLNTEAFF

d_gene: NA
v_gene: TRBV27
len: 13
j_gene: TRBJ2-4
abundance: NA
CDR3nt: TGTGCCAGCAGTGCAAGACAGAAAAACATTCAGTACTTC
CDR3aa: CASSARQKNIQYF

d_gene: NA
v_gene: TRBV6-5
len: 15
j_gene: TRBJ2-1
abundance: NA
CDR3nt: TGTGCCAGCAGAGCCGGACAGTCCTCCTACAATGAGCAGTTCTTC
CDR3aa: CASRAGQSSYNEQFF